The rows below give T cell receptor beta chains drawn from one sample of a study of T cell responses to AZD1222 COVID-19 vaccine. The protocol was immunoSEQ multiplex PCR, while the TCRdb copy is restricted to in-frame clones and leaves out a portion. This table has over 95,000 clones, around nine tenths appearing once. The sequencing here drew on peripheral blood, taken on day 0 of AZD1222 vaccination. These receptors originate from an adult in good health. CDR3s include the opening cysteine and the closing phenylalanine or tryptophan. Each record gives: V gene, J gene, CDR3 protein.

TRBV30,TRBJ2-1,CAWTRGLAVSYNEQFF
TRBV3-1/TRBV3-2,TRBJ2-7,CASSNSPGPSGPSYEQYF
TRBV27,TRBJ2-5,CASSLGAGGSGTQYF
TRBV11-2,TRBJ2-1,CASSLSTSGRKEFF
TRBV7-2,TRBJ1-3,CASSLGQGNTIYF
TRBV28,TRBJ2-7,CASSLPPAHEQYF
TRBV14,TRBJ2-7,CASRAPAGQGSRYEQYF
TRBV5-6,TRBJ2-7,CASSLEYEQYF
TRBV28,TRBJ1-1,CASLLNTEAFF
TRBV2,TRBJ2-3,CASSDDLDTQYF
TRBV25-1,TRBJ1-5,CASSETNVNQPQHF
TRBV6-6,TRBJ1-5,CASSSSGRIEPQHF
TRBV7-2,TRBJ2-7,CASSLAKLAGAYEQYF
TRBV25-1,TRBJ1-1,CASSGDRGTNTEAFF
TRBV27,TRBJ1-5,CASGGPNDNQPQHF
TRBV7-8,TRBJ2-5,CASSPETETQYF
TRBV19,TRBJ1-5,CASSFSGHLQPQHF
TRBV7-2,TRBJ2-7,CASSLGDSYEQYF
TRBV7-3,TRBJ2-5,CASSRDYQETQYF
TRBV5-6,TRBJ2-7,CASSLGQGAYEQYF
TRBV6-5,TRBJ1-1,CASSYEAGGTEAFF
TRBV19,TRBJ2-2,CASSIGGSGNTGELFF
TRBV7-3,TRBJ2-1,CASSLTGLAGYNEQFF
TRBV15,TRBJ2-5,CATSSEGQQETQYF
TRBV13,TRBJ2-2,CASSFGRGNTGELFF
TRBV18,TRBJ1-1,CASSPGVLNTEAFF
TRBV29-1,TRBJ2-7,CSVFTSPGREQYF
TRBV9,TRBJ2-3,CASSVEGGLATQYF
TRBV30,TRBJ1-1,CAWIGESNTEAFF
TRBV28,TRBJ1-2,CASRRGREGYTF
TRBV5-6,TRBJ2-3,CASSLGARGQKDTQYF
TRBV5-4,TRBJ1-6,CASSLRDSPLHF
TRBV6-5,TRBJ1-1,CASTRLGVGTEAFF
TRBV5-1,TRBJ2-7,CASREVLGSEQYF
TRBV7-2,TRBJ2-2,CASQERGHLPGELFF
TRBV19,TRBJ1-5,CASTAFNQPQHF
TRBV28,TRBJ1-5,CASSLAGRPRQRYSNQPQHF
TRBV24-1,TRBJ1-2,CATSDQWGGDGYTF